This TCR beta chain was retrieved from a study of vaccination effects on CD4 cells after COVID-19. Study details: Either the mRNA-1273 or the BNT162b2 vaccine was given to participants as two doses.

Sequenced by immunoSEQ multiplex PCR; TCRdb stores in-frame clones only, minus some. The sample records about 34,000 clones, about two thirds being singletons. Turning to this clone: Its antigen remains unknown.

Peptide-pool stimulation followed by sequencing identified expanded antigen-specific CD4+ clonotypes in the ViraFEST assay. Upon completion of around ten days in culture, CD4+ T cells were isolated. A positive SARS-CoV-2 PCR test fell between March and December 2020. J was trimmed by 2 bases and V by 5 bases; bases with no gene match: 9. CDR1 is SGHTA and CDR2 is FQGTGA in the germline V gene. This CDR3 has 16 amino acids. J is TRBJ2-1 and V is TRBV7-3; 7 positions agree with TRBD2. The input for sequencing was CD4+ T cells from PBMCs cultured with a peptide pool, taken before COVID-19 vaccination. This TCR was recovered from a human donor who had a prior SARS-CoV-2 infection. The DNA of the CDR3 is TGTGCCAGCAGCCCCCAGTCGGGACTAACCTACAATGAGCAGTTCTTC. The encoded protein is CASSPQSGLTYNEQFF.